Detailed here is one T cell receptor (beta chain). Its specificity is unknown. From germline, CDR1 is SEHNR and CDR2 FQNEAQ (reference sequence). Trimming removed 11 bases from V and 9 bases from J, with 26 bases in between. CDR3 size: 15 residues. TCRdb keeps only in-frame clones here, not all; method: immunoSEQ multiplex PCR. The data contain around 38,000 clones, about 90% of them seen just once; the ten biggest clones take up roughly 4.3%. The entry originates in a study of resident and recirculating memory T cells in vitiligo. Notes on the study in general: No unique dominant TCR clone was found in vitiligo lesions.

This chain links TRBV7-9 with TRBJ2-1; D is possibly TRBD2 (7 bases). Specimen: blood. The TCR comes from a male donor with vitiligo. CDR3 nucleotide sequence: TGTGCCGTCTGGGGTCCGGGGGGCCATTCAAGTGAGCAGTTCTTC. As protein: CAVWGPGGHSSEQFF.